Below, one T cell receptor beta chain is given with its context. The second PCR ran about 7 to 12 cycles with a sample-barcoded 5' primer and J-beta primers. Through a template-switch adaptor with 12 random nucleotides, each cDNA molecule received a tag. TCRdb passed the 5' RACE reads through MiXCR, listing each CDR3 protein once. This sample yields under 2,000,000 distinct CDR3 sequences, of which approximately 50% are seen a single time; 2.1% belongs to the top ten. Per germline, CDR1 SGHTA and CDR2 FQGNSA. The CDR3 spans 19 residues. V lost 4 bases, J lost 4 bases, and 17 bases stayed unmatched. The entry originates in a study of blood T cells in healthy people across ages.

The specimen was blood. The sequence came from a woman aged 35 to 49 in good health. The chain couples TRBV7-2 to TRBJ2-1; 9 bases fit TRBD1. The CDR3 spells CASSSDTTQGAIPYNEQFF. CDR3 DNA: TGTGCCAGCAGCTCAGACACGACACAGGGGGCGATACCGTACAATGAGCAGTTCTTC.